Presented here are 9 T cell receptor beta chains from one specimen sequenced in a study of molecular identifiers for immune sequencing clone quantification. Using its own MiXCR run on the PCR reads, TCRdb lists one record per CDR3 protein. The sample records some 94,000 distinct CDR3 sequences, around a quarter being singletons. The sequenced sample was naive CD8+ T cells from blood, with Jurkat cell RNA spiked in. The subset is: FACS-sorted CD8+CD4-CCR7+CD45RA+ naive T cells. Receptors were obtained from a human donor in good health. Some libraries in this study had Jurkat cell RNA spiked in.

This clonotype was seen a handful of times. This rearrangement joins TRBV19 to TRBJ2-7; a weak D match, TRBD1 (6 bases). CDR3 length: 12 amino acids. Per germline, CDR1 LNHDA and CDR2 SQIVND (reference sequence). The V end lost 4 bases, the J end lost 6 bases, and 10 bases lay between the germline ends. CDR3 in amino acids: CASSTGTTEQYF. CDR3 DNA sequence: TGTGCCAGTAGTACCGGGACAACCGAGCAGTACTTC.

This clonotype was observed many times. The V and J genes are TRBV6-5 and TRBJ2-3, with 11 nucleotides matching TRBD2. The V and J ends lost 7 bases and 4 bases, in that order; junction bases with no gene match: 4. The germline gives CDR1 MNHEY, CDR2 SVGAGI. The length of the CDR3 is 14 residues. The CDR3: CASKYSGGADTQYF. As DNA, the CDR3 is TGTGCCAGCAAATATAGCGGGGGGGCAGATACGCAGTATTTT.

This clonotype was picked up many times. This CDR3 is CASGLGRGTDTQYF. The CDR3 DNA is TGTGCCAGCGGACTAGGACGTGGCACAGATACGCAGTATTTT. The chain is built from TRBV5-6 and TRBJ2-3, with 7 bases lining up with TRBD2. From germline, CDR1 is SGHDT and CDR2 YYEEEE. With V trimmed by 7 bases and J by 1 base, 6 bases remained unmatched. CDR3 length: 14 residues. Filled out from reference TRBV5-6 and TRBJ2-3, the complete variable domain reads DAGVTQSPTHLIKTRGQQVTLRCSPKSGHDTVSWYQQALGQGPQFIFQYYEEEERQRGNFPDRFSGHQFPNYSSELNVNALLLGDSALYLCASGLGRGTDTQYFGPGTRLTVL.

With regard to this clonotype: A read error is possible here, since a much larger clone lies one base away. The chain is built from TRBV30 and TRBJ2-7, with TRBD2 identical over 11 bases. Germline CDR1 is GTSNPN and CDR2 is SVGIG (reference sequence). The CDR3 has 14 amino acids. CDR3 nucleotides: TGTACCTGGAGTGTTAGCGGGGGGGCCATCGAGCAGTACTTC. Protein sequence: CTWSVSGGAIEQYF.

This clonotype was found many times. This chain uses TRBV5-1 with TRBJ1-1; TRBD1 aligns across 7 bases. Germline V gene sequence: CDR1 SGHRS, CDR2 YFSETQ. The J segment lost 6 bases and the V segment lost 0 bases, leaving 2 bases of the junction unmatched. The CDR3 totals 13 residues. The CDR3 sequence is CASSLARGAEAFF. CDR3 nucleotides: TGCGCCAGCAGCTTGGCCAGGGGGGCTGAAGCTTTCTTT.

This clonotype was picked up many times. The chain is built from TRBV7-6 and TRBJ2-2; the match to TRBD1 covers 9 bases. Germline trimming cut 5 bases from V and 1 base from J; bases unmatched to any gene: 11. The CDR3 sequence is 18 residues long. CDR1 is SGHVS, CDR2 FNYEAQ, per germline. In DNA, the CDR3 is TGTGCCAGCAGCCCTATCCTAACAGGGGGCAGGAACACCGGGGAGCTGTTTTTT. Amino acid sequence: CASSPILTGGRNTGELFF.

In this sample, this clonotype turned up once. One end of the junction is discordant with germline, which a read error may explain. This rearrangement joins TRBV29-1 to TRBJ2-3; 7 bases match TRBD1. The CDR3 runs 14 residues. Germline V gene sequence: CDR1 SQVTM, CDR2 ANQGSEA. The CDR3 protein is CSVPGQMSADTQYF. As DNA, the CDR3 is TGCAGCGTCCCGGGACAGATGAGCGCAGATACGCAGTACTTT.

In this sample, this clonotype turned up many times. The chain links TRBV7-9 to TRBJ2-2; tentatively, D is TRBD2 (5 bases). Germline lookup yields CDR1 SEHNR and CDR2 FQNEAQ (reference sequence). V lost 1 base and J lost 0, with 6 bases in between. This CDR3 comprises 15 residues. The CDR3 DNA reads as TGTGCCAGCAGCTTAGGGCGGGCGAACACCGGGGAGCTGTTTTTT. Protein: CASSLGRANTGELFF.

The CDR3 here is CASHGHDRLGNEQFF. The CDR3 nucleotides read TGTGCCAGTCACGGACATGACAGGTTGGGGAATGAGCAGTTCTTC. This rearrangement joins TRBV19 to TRBJ2-1; tentative D call: TRBD1 (6 bases). Trimming stripped 8 bases from V and 7 bases from J, with 21 bases between. In germline, CDR1 is LNHDA, CDR2 SQIVND (reference sequence). The CDR3 length is 15 residues.